This paragraph covers one TCR beta chain sequence. The target of this receptor is not known. Per-nucleotide qualities are absent, and no much larger clonotype sits a single base away. No treatment had been received by any patient before thyroid surgery. Patient clinical samples collected from about 2012 to 2018 were retrospectively analysed using T-cell receptor beta sequencing. Deletion took 5 bases off V and 5 bases off J, with a span of 21 bases between the germline ends. The CDR3, from cysteine to phenylalanine, totals 17 residues. The read is trimmed to its CDR3 DNA, 51 bases read in frame from base 1. The sample originates from a study of metastatic and nonmetastatic thyroid tumors (dated by TCRdb to 2020 to 2021). Regarding the study in general: The researchers compared repertoires between peripheral blood samples and tumor or nodule tissue samples from patients with malignant or benign thyroid disease.

Libraries were built with PCR. Instrument on record: Illumina HiSeq 4000. High-throughput sequencing was used to profile the CDR3 region of the TCR beta-chain in every patient. On the authors' methods: Drawing on CDR3 differences between clinicopathological groups, the researchers built a classifier meant to tell apart patients with distant-metastatic papillary thyroid cancer. Repertoire diversity was assessed with the Shannon index, and tumor-blood repertoire similarity with the Morisita-Horn index. TCRdb itself trimmed the public reads at Q25 with fastp, ran MiXCR and retained productive beta chains. TCRdb's processing, not the authors' own work, is the source of the V and J calls. Recorded for this sample are about 31,000 clones; 18% of them occurred a single time. The top ten clonotypes cover roughly a tenth of the sample. The full study reports these points: TCR beta diversity was reported as significantly higher in malignant tumors than in benign nodules, in both blood and tumor samples.

The rearranged chain carries TRBV12-3 or TRBV12-4 and TRBJ1-4, with the D gene too uncertain to name. This clonotype was sampled from a female donor with papillary thyroid cancer or a benign thyroid nodule (not recorded which). Some clones in this sample may be carry-over from other donors' samples. The sequencing sample was made of blood. The CDR3 is CASSPGRGGSYNEKLFF. The nucleotide sequence reads as follows: TGTGCCAGCAGTCCCGGACGTGGAGGGAGCTACAATGAAAAACTGTTTTTT.